Listed here is a single T cell receptor (beta chain). Its antigen target is currently unknown. Base qualities were left out, and no much larger clone turns up one base away. Via the germline V gene (reference sequence), CDR1 is SEHNR and CDR2 FQNEAQ. V is pared back by 7 bases and J by 6 bases, with 15 bases lying between the germline termini. The CDR3 contains 13 residues, cysteine and phenylalanine counted. Of the read, only the CDR3 DNA is kept; its 39 bases are in frame from base 1. These reads were obtained on an Illumina HiSeq 1500. Using fastp at Q25 and MiXCR, TCRdb reprocessed the public reads and kept productive beta chains. Rows with a matching CDR3 protein are joined into one entry that keeps the most common DNA and genes. The sample yields some 680,000 distinct CDR3 sequences; under 40% were counted once. Of the sample, 2.5% to 3% is held by the ten largest clones. The entry originates in a study of T cell repertoires in cytomegalovirus infection (dated by TCRdb to between 2019 and 2020). At the level of the whole study: Donor HLA type was relevant to the analysis, as public TCR beta signatures indicated carriage of CMV infection together with the matching HLA type.

Summary of the overall study and its limitations: Cumulative frequency of public TCR beta family members discriminated carriers of CMV infection plus the relevant HLA type in this cohort and an independent 352-donor cohort. The ex vivo response was dominated by HLA-C-restricted CMV-specific TCR beta clonotypes, which also provided the single most frequent clonotype in two of eight donors.

The origin of this receptor is a human donor in good health (CMV status not recorded). Some clones in this sample may be carry-over from other donors' samples. Material: PBMCs. The chain is encoded by TRBV7-9 joined to TRBJ1-2, with the D gene too uncertain to name. The DNA sequence is as follows: TGTGCCAGCATCCTAGGACTTCCAGATGGCTACACCTTC. This translates into CASILGLPDGYTF.